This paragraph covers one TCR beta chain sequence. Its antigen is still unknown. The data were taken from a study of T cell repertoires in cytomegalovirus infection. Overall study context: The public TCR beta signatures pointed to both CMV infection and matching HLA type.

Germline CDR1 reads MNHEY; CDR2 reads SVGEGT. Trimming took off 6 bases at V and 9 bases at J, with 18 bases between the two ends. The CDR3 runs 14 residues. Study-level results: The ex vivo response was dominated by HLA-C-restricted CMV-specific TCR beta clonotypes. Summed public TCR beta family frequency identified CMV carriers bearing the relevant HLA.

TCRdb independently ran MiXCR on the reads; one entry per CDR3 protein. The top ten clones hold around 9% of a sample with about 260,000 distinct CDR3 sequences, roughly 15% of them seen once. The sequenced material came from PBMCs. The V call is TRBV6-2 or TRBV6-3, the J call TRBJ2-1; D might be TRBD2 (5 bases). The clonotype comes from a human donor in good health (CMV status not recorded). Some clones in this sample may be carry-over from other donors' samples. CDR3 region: CASRLSALGGEQFF. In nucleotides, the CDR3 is TGTGCCAGCAGACTCTCTGCACTAGGAGGTGAGCAGTTCTTC.